This TCR beta chain was obtained from a study of CD8+CD57+ T cells in acquired aplastic anemia. Template material for TCR beta VDJ and CDR3 profiling consisted of genomic DNA. One entry per CDR3 protein, called by TCRdb with MiXCR from the reads. This sample yields a few hundred thousand distinct CDR3 sequences, of which 55% to 75% are seen a single time; more than 3.5% belongs to the top ten. The CDR3 extends over 17 amino acids. The germline V gene encodes CDR1 SGHDN and CDR2 FVKESK. Trimming took off 0 bases at V and 10 bases at J, with 19 bases between the two ends. The rearrangement uses TRBV14 and TRBJ1-6; D uncertain. The sample comprised sorted CD4+, CD8+, or CD8+CD57+ T cells (not recorded which) from PBMCs. The sequence derives from a human donor in good health, serving as a control. The CDR3 DNA reads TGTGCCAGCAGCCAAGATCCTATGGGGAGGGTAGAATCACCCCTCCACTTT. It is translated as CASSQDPMGRVESPLHF.